Listed here are 27 T cell receptor beta chains from one sample, sequenced in a study of blood T cells in healthy people across ages. A second PCR, run for roughly 7 to 11 cycles, used a sample-barcoded 5' primer plus a J-beta primer mix. TCRdb processed the 5' RACE reads anew with MiXCR; each CDR3 protein has one entry. The sample lists 800,000 to 1,000,000 distinct CDR3 sequences; under 50% were seen once. The sequenced material came from blood. These TCRs come from a man aged 25 to 40 in good health.

The chain carries TRBV6-5 and TRBJ1-4; D unclear. The CDR3 length is 15 residues. The germline gives CDR1 MNHEY, CDR2 SVGAGI. The V gene lost 6 bases and the J gene lost 4 bases, with 15 bases spanning the gap. The CDR3 DNA sequence: TGTGCCAGCAGCCTCGGGTTTGGGAATAATGAAAAACTGTTTTTT. This translates into CASSLGFGNNEKLFF.

This clonotype has only a few counts. CDR3 nucleotide sequence: TGTGCCAGCACCTCGCGGGACTCCAAAAACATTCAGTACTTC. As protein: CASTSRDSKNIQYF. The chain combines TRBV28 with TRBJ2-4, with D perhaps TRBD2 (6 bases). The germline V and J ends were trimmed by 7 bases and 2 bases, with 12 bases remaining between them. CDR3 length: 14 residues. From germline, CDR1 is MDHEN and CDR2 SYDVKM.

This clonotype was seen a handful of times. V gene TRBV14 combines with J gene TRBJ1-2, with unresolved D. Germline lookup yields CDR1 SGHDN and CDR2 FVKESK. The CDR3 has 12 residues. V was clipped by 4 bases and J by 5 bases, with 8 bases between them. The CDR3 loop reads CASSLHLYGYTF. The CDR3 DNA is TGTGCCAGCAGCCTTCACCTTTATGGCTACACCTTC.

V and J are TRBV5-1 and TRBJ2-1, with D perhaps TRBD2 (7 bases). The CDR3 has 15 amino acids. V was pared by 0 bases and J by 6 bases, with 13 bases between. CDR1 and CDR2 from the germline V gene are SGHRS and YFSETQ. The CDR3 DNA reads TGCGCCAGCAGCTTGGTCGGAGGGGGGGTCAATGAGCAGTTCTTC. Its protein is CASSLVGGGVNEQFF.

The chain recombines TRBV20-1 with TRBJ2-3, with 7 bases fitting TRBD2. Germline V gives CDR1 DFQATT, CDR2 SNEGSKA (reference sequence). The V segment lost 0 bases and the J segment 2 bases; nucleotides outside the gene matches: 8. This CDR3 region has 16 residues. The CDR3 nucleotides read TGCAGTGCTAGAGATCTTCTAGCGGAGCACACAGATACGCAGTATTTT. It yields the protein CSARDLLAEHTDTQYF.

As concerns this clonotype: At one of its ends the junction is not consistent with the germline gene, which may arise from a read error. The chain links TRBV10-3 to TRBJ2-5; no clear D. The CDR3 consists of 12 residues. Germline V gene data show CDR1 as ENHRY and CDR2 as SYGVKD. The CDR3 coding sequence is TGTGCCGTCAGTGAGTCTAAGGGCTTGGAGTACTTC. Amino acid sequence: CAVSESKGLEYF.

This clonotype was observed a handful of times. This chain joins TRBV27 and TRBJ2-1; 9 positions match TRBD2. From germline, CDR1 is MNHEY and CDR2 SMNVEV (reference sequence). Losses at the gene ends were 5 bases for V and 5 bases for J; bases not matched to a gene: 7. The CDR3 has 15 residues. The CDR3 spells CASSKTSGFNNEQFF. In nucleotides, the CDR3 is TGTGCCAGCAGTAAAACTAGCGGGTTCAACAATGAGCAGTTCTTC.

The J gene is TRBJ1-3, the V gene TRBV4-1; D gene uncertain. Germline lookup yields CDR1 MGHRA and CDR2 YSYEKL. V lost 0 bases and J 0 bases, leaving 9 bases between the germline ends. The CDR3 length is 16 residues. The CDR3 DNA follows: TGCGCCAGCAGCCAAGAGTTTGGCGTCTCTGGAAACACCATATATTTT. Residues: CASSQEFGVSGNTIYF.

The J gene is TRBJ1-1, the V gene TRBV10-3, with D possibly TRBD1 on 6 matching bases. Germline CDR1 reads ENHRY; CDR2 reads SYGVKD. CDR3 length: 15 amino acids. V lost 6 bases, J lost 5 bases, and 19 bases lay in between. The CDR3 nucleotides are TGTGCCATCAGCCCGCGTGCGGGGGCGGATACTGAAGCTTTCTTT. This sequence encodes CAISPRAGADTEAFF.

This clonotype has a handful of counts. The rearrangement joins TRBV6-1 to TRBJ2-1; 10 bases are shared with TRBD1. CDR3 size: 14 residues. V lost 7 bases, J lost 7 bases, and 7 bases stayed unmatched. Germline V CDR1 and CDR2: MNHNS, SASEGT. CDR3 protein: CASIKDRGLNEQFF. The CDR3 coding sequence is TGTGCCAGCATCAAGGACAGGGGGTTAAATGAGCAGTTCTTC.

This clonotype was seen many times. The V gene is TRBV7-2, the J gene TRBJ2-3; the D is unclear. V dropped 2 bases and J dropped 8 bases, with 8 bases sitting between them. There are 12 residues in the CDR3. Germline V lookup: CDR1 SGHTA, CDR2 FQGNSA. CDR3 DNA sequence: TGTGCCAGCAGCTTAAGGCCTCCTACGCAGTATTTT. It yields the protein CASSLRPPTQYF.

This clonotype was seen only a few times. This chain links TRBV6-6 with TRBJ1-2; perhaps TRBD1 as D (5 bases). The germline V gene encodes CDR1 MNHNY and CDR2 SVGAGI (reference sequence). V lost 0 bases and J 6 bases, leaving 11 bases between the germline ends. The CDR3 extends over 14 amino acids. CDR3 in DNA: TGTGCCAGCAGTTACTCAGGGGCTCGGGATGGCTACACCTTC. This codes for CASSYSGARDGYTF.

This chain's CDR3 is CASSGPGQRNTEAFF. Written as DNA, the CDR3 is TGTGCCAGCAGTGGGCCGGGACAGAGGAACACTGAAGCTTTCTTT. The chain combines TRBV25-1 with TRBJ1-1; 7 bases agree with TRBD1. CDR3 length: 15 residues. V was pared by 4 bases and J by 1 base, with 6 bases of the junction left unmatched. Germline loops: CDR1 MGHDK, CDR2 SYGVNS.

J is TRBJ1-5 and V is TRBV12-3 or TRBV12-4, with 8 bases aligning to TRBD1. V lost 6 bases to trimming and J lost 0 bases; unmatched junction nucleotides: 19. The CDR3 is 20 amino acids. CDR3 residues: CASSHTPLGTGTISNQPQHF. DNA for the CDR3: TGTGCCAGCAGCCACACCCCCCTCGGGACAGGAACTATTAGCAATCAGCCCCAGCATTTT.

About this clonotype itself: A clone one base away is much larger, so this may be a read error. The chain has TRBV14 and TRBJ2-7, with TRBD2 matching over 7 bases. Germline V gene lookup returns CDR1 SGHDN and CDR2 FVKESK. The CDR3 spans 17 residues. Trimming took 2 bases from V and 6 from J; bases not matched to a gene: 16. The CDR3 loop is CASSQCGGTGIFGEQYF. Here the CDR3 DNA reads TGTGCCAGCAGCCAATGCGGGGGAACCGGCATATTTGGCGAGCAGTACTTC.

There are a few counts of this clonotype. This chain uses TRBV5-6 with TRBJ2-7; 7 bases agree with TRBD1. Trimming took 0 bases from V and 2 from J; bases not matched to a gene: 11. Germline V lookup: CDR1 SGHDT, CDR2 YYEEEE. CDR3 size: 17 residues. The CDR3 loop is CASSLVSRDGQAYEQYF. The CDR3 nucleotides read TGTGCCAGCAGCTTGGTATCTCGTGATGGACAGGCCTACGAGCAGTACTTC. Drawing the rest from reference TRBV5-6 and TRBJ2-7, the complete variable domain is DAGVTQSPTHLIKTRGQQVTLRCSPKSGHDTVSWYQQALGQGPQFIFQYYEEEERQRGNFPDRFSGHQFPNYSSELNVNALLLGDSALYLCASSLVSRDGQAYEQYFGPGTRLTVT.

The V gene is TRBV7-9, the J gene TRBJ2-1; tentatively, D is TRBD1 or TRBD2 (6 bases each). CDR1 is SEHNR, CDR2 FQNEAQ, per germline (reference sequence). V was shortened by 5 bases and J by 3 bases, with 14 bases between the two germline ends. CDR3 length: 15 residues. CDR3 in amino acids: CASSPEGTNYNEQFF. DNA of the CDR3: TGTGCCAGCAGCCCGGAGGGGACAAACTACAATGAGCAGTTCTTC.

The rearrangement links TRBV28 to TRBJ1-2, with unresolved D. Trimming took off 6 bases at V and 6 bases at J, with 14 bases between the two ends. The CDR3 loop spans 13 amino acids. CDR1 MDHEN and CDR2 SYDVKM come from the germline V gene. CDR3 protein: CASSLPMGDGYTF. CDR3 DNA sequence: TGTGCCAGCAGCCTCCCCATGGGCGATGGCTACACCTTC.

The chain joins TRBV12-5 to TRBJ1-1; 9 bases align to TRBD1. This CDR3 has 15 residues. Germline lookup yields CDR1 LGHNT and CDR2 FRNRAP. V lost 1 base, J lost 6 bases, and 6 bases stayed unmatched. The CDR3 sequence: CASGLGQGGNAEAFF. The CDR3 DNA sequence: TGTGCTAGTGGTTTGGGACAGGGGGGTAACGCTGAAGCTTTCTTT.

There are a few counts of this clonotype. V and J are TRBV4-2 and TRBJ2-1, with 8 positions matching TRBD2. This CDR3 region has 17 residues. The junction had 7 bases not matched to a gene; V was cut back by 3 bases and J by 0 bases. Germline V gene data show CDR1 as LGHNA and CDR2 as YNFKEQ. CDR3 in amino acids: CASSHPGGVSSYNEQFF. CDR3 DNA sequence: TGTGCCAGCAGCCACCCCGGGGGGGTTAGCTCCTACAATGAGCAGTTCTTC.

A few counts support this clonotype. The genes are TRBV20-1 and TRBJ1-2; 7 bases agree with TRBD1. The CDR3 runs to 13 residues. With 7 bases clipped from V and 4 bases from J, the junction kept 9 bases outside the gene matches. Germline lookup yields CDR1 DFQATT and CDR2 SNEGSKA (reference sequence). DNA for the CDR3: TGCAGTGGAGGGTCCTACAGGGGCTATGGCTACACCTTC. Protein: CSGGSYRGYGYTF.

This clonotype was recorded a few times. The V call is TRBV4-1, the J call TRBJ2-6; D is undetermined. Looked up from germline, CDR1 is MGHRA and CDR2 is YSYEKL. With 0 bases removed from V and 4 bases from J, the gap between germline ends came to 10 bases. The CDR3 contains 16 residues. CDR3 sequence reads: CASSQDLSSGANVLTF. The DNA of the CDR3 is TGCGCCAGCAGCCAAGATCTCTCCTCAGGGGCCAACGTCCTGACTTTC.

The chain links TRBV6-2 or TRBV6-3 to TRBJ2-7; 11 bases map to TRBD2. CDR3 length equals 18 residues. After removal of 0 bases from V and 6 bases from J, the junction contained 13 bases not matched to a gene. From germline, CDR1 is MNHEY and CDR2 SVGEGT. The CDR3 DNA reads TGTGCCAGCAGTTACTCGAGATATAGCGGGGGGGCGAGCCGCGAGCAGTACTTC. Protein sequence: CASSYSRYSGGASREQYF.

The chain uses TRBV12-3 or TRBV12-4 and TRBJ1-1, with D unclear. V was cut by 5 bases and J by 0 bases, with 10 bases left in between. This CDR3 contains 14 residues. The CDR3: CASSIYPMNTEAFF. CDR3 in DNA: TGTGCCAGCAGTATCTACCCGATGAACACTGAAGCTTTCTTT.

The CDR3, as DNA: TGTGCCAGCAGTTACTCCTCTACAGGGGGCAACATTCAGTACTTC. Residues: CASSYSSTGGNIQYF. The chain links TRBV6-5 to TRBJ2-4; TRBD1 matches at 9 bases. From germline, CDR1 is MNHEY and CDR2 SVGAGI. This CDR3 region has 15 residues. The V segment lost 0 bases and the J segment 7 bases; nucleotides outside the gene matches: 4.

The chain employs TRBV11-3 and TRBJ1-5; D is ambiguous. V was shortened by 1 base and J by 2 bases, with 15 bases between the two germline ends. There are 17 residues in the CDR3. CDR1 is SGHNT and CDR2 is YENEEA in the germline V gene. CDR3 sequence: CASSLGLGLLGNQPQHF. The CDR3 DNA reads as TGTGCCAGCAGCTTAGGTCTAGGACTGTTGGGCAATCAGCCCCAGCATTTT.

The J gene is TRBJ1-2, the V gene TRBV21-1. TRBV21-1 constitutes a pseudogene. The CDR3 is 14 amino acids. CDR3 protein: CASSKGTVLYGYTF. The CDR3 DNA reads as TGTGCCAGCAGCAAGGGGACGGTCCTCTATGGCTACACCTTC.